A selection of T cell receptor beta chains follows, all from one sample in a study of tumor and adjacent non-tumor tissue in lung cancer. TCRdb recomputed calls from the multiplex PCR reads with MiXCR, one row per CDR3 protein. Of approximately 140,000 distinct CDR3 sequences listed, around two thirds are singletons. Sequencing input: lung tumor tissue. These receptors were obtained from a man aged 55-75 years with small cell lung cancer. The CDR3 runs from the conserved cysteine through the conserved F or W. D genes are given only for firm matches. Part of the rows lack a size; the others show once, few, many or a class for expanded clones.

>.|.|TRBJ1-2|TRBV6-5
TGTGACAGCAGTTACTCTGGATATACACCCGACTATGGCTACACCTTC
CDSSYSGYTPDYGYTF
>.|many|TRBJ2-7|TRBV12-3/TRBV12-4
TGTGCCAGCAGCTTTTCAGGGACCTACGAGCAGTACTTC
CASSFSGTYEQYF
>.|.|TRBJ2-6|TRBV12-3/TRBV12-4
TGTGTCAGCCTACCGGGGGGCCGAGGGACCAACGTCCTGACTTTC
CVSLPGGRGTNVLTF
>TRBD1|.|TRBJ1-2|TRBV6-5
TGTGCCAGCAGGGCCGACAGGGGCTATGGTTGCACCTTC
CASRADRGYGCTF
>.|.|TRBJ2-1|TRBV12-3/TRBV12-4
TGTGCCAACAGTGGTGCCTTAAAGGAGCAGTTCTTC
CANSGALKEQFF
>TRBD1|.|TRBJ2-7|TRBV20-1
TGCAGTGCCCTGGACAGGACGACCTACGAGCAGTACTTC
CSALDRTTYEQYF
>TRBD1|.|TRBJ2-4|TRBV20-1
TGCAGTGCTGGAAGGACAGGAGACTCCAAAAACATTCAGTACTTC
CSAGRTGDSKNIQYF
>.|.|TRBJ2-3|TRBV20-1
TGCAGTACTCGATCTAACTCCCCCCGGGGAGCTACGCAGTATTTT
CSTRSNSPRGATQYF
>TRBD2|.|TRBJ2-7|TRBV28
TGTGCCAGCAGTTCCCCTAGCGGGGGAGTTTACGAGCAGTACTTC
CASSSPSGGVYEQYF
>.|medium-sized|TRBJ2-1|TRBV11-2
TGTGCCAGCAGCTTAGGGAGGATGGACAATGAGCAGTTCTTC
CASSLGRMDNEQFF
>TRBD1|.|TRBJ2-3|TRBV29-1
TGCAGCGCAAGGACAGGGAATTCCTCAGTTACGCAGTATTTT
CSARTGNSSVTQYF
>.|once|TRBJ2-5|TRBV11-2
TGTGTCAGCAGTTTAGGACTCGCGTCTGCAGAGACCCAGTACTTC
CVSSLGLASAETQYF
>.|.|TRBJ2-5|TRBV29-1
TGCAGCGTTGACAGAGTCCAAGAGATCCAGTACTTC
CSVDRVQEIQYF
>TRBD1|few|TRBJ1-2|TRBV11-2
TGTGCCAGCAGGCCGACAGGGGGGTTGTACTATGGCTACACCTTC
CASRPTGGLYYGYTF
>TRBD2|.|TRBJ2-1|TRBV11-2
TGTGCCAGCGACTGGACTAGCGGGAGCGATGAGCAGTTCTTC
CASDWTSGSDEQFF
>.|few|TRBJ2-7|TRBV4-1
TGCGCCAGCAGCCTTGGGACGGCCGTCTCCTACGAGCAGTACTTC
CASSLGTAVSYEQYF
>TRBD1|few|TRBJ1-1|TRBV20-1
TGCAGTGCTAGGGCCGGACAGGTGAACACTGAAGCTTTCTTT
CSARAGQVNTEAFF
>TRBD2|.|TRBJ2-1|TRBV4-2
TGTGCCAGCAGCCAATGCGGGACTAGTTACAATGAGCTGTTCTTC
CASSQCGTSYNELFF
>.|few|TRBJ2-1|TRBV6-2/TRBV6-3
TGTGCCATAGCCAGGGCTAGAGACAATGAGCAGTTCTTC
CAIARARDNEQFF
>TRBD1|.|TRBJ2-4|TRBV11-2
TGTACCAGCAGCTTACTCAGGGGGCTGAACATTCAGGACTTC
CTSSLLRGLNIQDF
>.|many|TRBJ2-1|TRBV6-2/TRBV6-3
TGTGCCAGCAGTTCCGCCAGTTGGGGGGACAATGAGCAGTTCTTC
CASSSASWGDNEQFF
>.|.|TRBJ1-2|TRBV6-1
TGTGCCAGCGCAAGGAGGATGAGAGATGACTATGACTACACCTTC
CASARRMRDDYDYTF
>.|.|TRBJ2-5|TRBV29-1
TGCGGCGTGGGCACAGGGATAAAGACCCAGTACTTC
CGVGTGIKTQYF
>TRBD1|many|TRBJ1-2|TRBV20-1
TGCAGTGCGCAAATACAGGGGGCAGATGGCTACACCTTC
CSAQIQGADGYTF
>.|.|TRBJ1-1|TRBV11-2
.
CASSLVGRGTAALF